Below are 27 T cell receptor beta chains sequenced from a single sample in a study of identical twins. MiXCR was run by TCRdb on the 5' RACE reads, yielding one entry per CDR3 protein. This sample has under 400,000 distinct CDR3 sequences, with approximately 8.7% found just once. What was sequenced was naive T cells sorted from blood. Receptors were obtained from a woman between 50 and 59 years old in good health.

The V call is TRBV12-3 or TRBV12-4, the J call TRBJ1-4, with 9 bases matching TRBD1. This CDR3 region has 15 residues. Germline trimming cut 0 bases from V and 8 bases from J; bases unmatched to any gene: 4. The CDR3 DNA is TGTGCCAGCAGTTTAGCGGGACAGGGTTACGAAAAACTGTTTTTT. This encodes CASSLAGQGYEKLFF.

This clonotype was detected only a few times. V usage is TRBV12-3 or TRBV12-4 and J usage is TRBJ1-5; 8 nucleotides align to TRBD1. The CDR3 loop spans 12 amino acids. After removal of 8 bases from V and 7 bases from J, the junction contained 4 bases not matched to a gene. CDR3 protein: CASGQGGQPQHF. The DNA for the CDR3 is TGTGCCAGCGGACAGGGTGGCCAGCCCCAGCATTTT.

This clonotype was observed a single time. This sequence joins TRBV7-6 and TRBJ2-6; D is undetermined. Trimming took off 1 base at V and 4 bases at J, with 11 bases between the two ends. The germline V gene encodes CDR1 SGHVS and CDR2 FNYEAQ. The CDR3 runs 16 residues. CDR3: CASSLEMGSGANVLTF. The CDR3 bases are TGTGCCAGCAGCTTAGAAATGGGTTCAGGGGCCAACGTCCTGACTTTC.

In this sample, this clonotype turned up many times. This chain connects TRBV12-3 or TRBV12-4 to TRBJ1-1, with 7 bases matching TRBD1. The CDR3 consists of 11 residues. With 8 bases clipped from V and 9 bases from J, the junction kept 6 bases outside the gene matches. CDR3 in amino acids: CASGRGIQAFF. In DNA form, the CDR3 reads TGTGCCAGCGGCAGGGGGATCCAAGCTTTCTTT.

This clonotype came up a few times. V usage is TRBV7-7 and J usage is TRBJ1-4, with D possibly being TRBD1 (5 bases). CDR1 SSHAT and CDR2 FNYEAQ come from the germline V gene (reference sequence). Deletions cut 5 bases from V and 5 bases from J, with 12 bases between. The CDR3 is 14 amino acids. CDR3 in amino acids: CASSPGTANEKLFF. CDR3 coding DNA: TGTGCCAGCAGCCCCGGGACCGCGAATGAAAAACTGTTTTTT.

The chain is built from TRBV12-5 and TRBJ1-5; D is unclear. The V and J ends lost 6 bases and 5 bases respectively, with 17 bases between them. The CDR3 spans 15 residues. Per the germline V gene, CDR1 is LGHNT and CDR2 is FRNRAP. The DNA for the CDR3 is TGTGCTAGTGGGTTGACCTCGGCCTCAGATCAGCCCCAGCATTTT. This sequence encodes CASGLTSASDQPQHF.

The chain is built from TRBV7-9 and TRBJ1-4; D call uncertain. The V gene lost 5 bases and the J gene lost 0 bases, with 7 bases spanning the gap. The germline gives CDR1 SEHNR, CDR2 FQNEAQ (reference sequence). The CDR3 covers 14 residues. The CDR3 DNA sequence: TGTGCCAGCAGCAACAGACCAACTAATGAAAAACTGTTTTTT. Translated, it gives CASSNRPTNEKLFF.

This clonotype was seen a handful of times. This sequence joins TRBV10-3 and TRBJ2-1, with D possibly TRBD1 on 5 matching bases. Germline CDR1 ENHRY, CDR2 SYGVKD. Trimming took off 11 bases at V and 9 bases at J, with 20 bases between the two ends. The CDR3 consists of 13 residues. Here the CDR3 reads CAHQEASGLEQFF. The CDR3 nucleotides read TGTGCCCATCAAGAAGCCTCAGGGCTTGAGCAGTTCTTC.

The sample holds a few counts of this clonotype. V gene TRBV12-3 or TRBV12-4 combines with J gene TRBJ2-2; D is ambiguous. This CDR3 has 15 amino acids. V was trimmed by 0 bases and J by 4 bases, leaving 9 bases between them. The CDR3 DNA reads as TGTGCCAGCAGTTTAGCGGGGATACCCACCGGGGAGCTGTTTTTT. This encodes CASSLAGIPTGELFF.

The chain joins TRBV5-5 to TRBJ1-1; D call uncertain. With 8 bases removed from V and 3 bases from J, the gap between germline ends came to 14 bases. CDR3 length: 13 amino acids. From germline, CDR1 is SGHKS and CDR2 YYEKEE (reference sequence). This CDR3 is CASSAVPDTEAFF. DNA for the CDR3: TGTGCCAGTTCGGCAGTTCCGGACACTGAAGCTTTCTTT.

This clonotype was counted a few times. J is TRBJ2-3 and V is TRBV6-5; D is unresolved. The CDR3 sequence is 11 residues long. Trimming removed 7 bases from V and 4 bases from J, with 6 bases in between. Germline V gives CDR1 MNHEY, CDR2 SVGAGI. This CDR3 is CASTGPDTQYF. CDR3 DNA: TGTGCCAGCACCGGTCCAGATACGCAGTATTTT.

This clonotype was recorded many times. This chain joins TRBV6-5 and TRBJ2-1, with TRBD2 identical over 7 bases. Trimming took 4 bases from V and 10 from J; bases not matched to a gene: 13. The CDR3 sequence is 15 residues long. Looked up from germline, CDR1 is MNHEY and CDR2 is SVGAGI. The CDR3 sequence is CASSFNPGGYREQFF. The DNA for the CDR3 is TGTGCCAGCAGTTTCAACCCGGGGGGTTACAGAGAGCAGTTCTTC.

V is TRBV20-1 and J is TRBJ2-7; 8 bases match TRBD1. The CDR3 loop spans 13 amino acids. Trimming at V came to 4 bases and at J to 4 bases, leaving 6 bases not matched to a gene. CDR1 and CDR2 from the germline V gene are DFQATT and SNEGSKA (reference sequence). The CDR3 DNA reads TGCAGTGCTACGCGGGACAGGCCATACGAGCAGTACTTC. Protein: CSATRDRPYEQYF.

V usage is TRBV7-9 and J usage is TRBJ2-3; D gene uncertain. Trimming cost V 6 bases and J 1 base, with 11 bases left between them. The length of the CDR3 is 14 residues. CDR1 and CDR2 from the germline V gene are SEHNR and FQNEAQ (reference sequence). The DNA for the CDR3 is TGTGCCAGCAGAGTTGTAGGAGGCACAGATACGCAGTATTTT. Translating it yields CASRVVGGTDTQYF.

The chain recombines TRBV20-1 with TRBJ2-7; D remains ambiguous. The V end was cut by 6 bases, the J end by 7 bases, with 16 bases between. Germline loops: CDR1 DFQATT, CDR2 SNEGSKA (reference sequence). The CDR3 length is 12 residues. CDR3 sequence reads: CSATHDSGEQYF. The DNA for the CDR3 is TGCAGTGCAACCCACGACTCTGGGGAGCAGTACTTC.

The table lists this clonotype with a few counts. J is TRBJ2-1 and V is TRBV5-1; 8 bases line up with TRBD2. Trimming cost V 7 bases and J 4 bases; bases outside gene matches: 10. Germline CDR1 SGHRS, CDR2 YFSETQ. The CDR3 runs 15 residues. CDR3 bases: TGCGCCAGCGGTTCCGGGAGGGCAGATTACAATGAGCAGTTCTTC. Encoded protein: CASGSGRADYNEQFF.

Note on this clonotype: A read error is possible here, since a much larger clone lies one base away. In this CDR3 the conserved last residue, phenylalanine or tryptophan, is missing, so a read error is likely. V usage is TRBV29-1 and J usage is TRBJ1-1; D unclear. The CDR3 covers 10 residues. Trimming pared 7 bases from V and 2 bases from J, leaving 5 bases between. Germline V gene lookup returns CDR1 SQVTM and CDR2 ANQGSEA. CDR3 sequence reads: CSASNTEAFL. The DNA for the CDR3 is TGCAGCGCATCCAACACTGAAGCTTTCTTG.

This clonotype was seen a handful of times. The gene calls are TRBV7-9 and TRBJ2-7, with TRBD1 identical over 7 bases. CDR1 SEHNR and CDR2 FQNEAQ come from the germline V gene (reference sequence). The CDR3 sequence is 13 residues long. V trimming: 10 bases; J trimming: 3 bases; junction bases outside the gene matches: 9. The CDR3 reads CATRDSENYEQYF. The CDR3 DNA reads as TGTGCCACCCGGGACAGTGAGAACTACGAGCAGTACTTC.

The chain has TRBV7-9 and TRBJ2-1, with 10 bases identical to TRBD2. The junction had 4 bases not matched to a gene; V was cut back by 5 bases and J by 6 bases. Per the germline V gene, CDR1 is SEHNR and CDR2 is FQNEAQ (reference sequence). This CDR3 comprises 14 residues. The CDR3 DNA follows: TGTGCCAGCAGCGCGGGACTAGCGTTCAATGAGCAGTTCTTC. It yields the protein CASSAGLAFNEQFF. The full variable domain, completed using reference TRBV7-9 and TRBJ2-1, is DTGVSQNPRHKITKRGQNVTFRCDPISEHNRLYWYRQTLGQGPEFLTYFQNEAQLEKSRLLSDRFSAERPKGSFSTLEIQRTEQGDSAMYLCASSAGLAFNEQFFGPGTRLTVL.

This clonotype has a single count. This chain uses TRBV13 with TRBJ2-3; TRBD2 matches at 11 bases. The ends lost 3 bases at V and 0 bases at J; junction bases unmatched: 5. The CDR3 loop spans 17 amino acids. Germline V gives CDR1 PRHDT, CDR2 FYEKMQ (reference sequence). The CDR3 region has the DNA TGTGCCAGCAGCTTTTACGGGACTAGCGGTAGCACAGATACGCAGTATTTT. Translating it yields CASSFYGTSGSTDTQYF.

The table lists this clonotype with a few counts. The chain links TRBV6-5 to TRBJ2-1; tentative D call: TRBD1 (5 bases). V lost 8 bases, J lost 0 bases, and 11 bases lay in between. CDR1 is MNHEY and CDR2 is SVGAGI in the germline V gene. The length of the CDR3 is 14 residues. The CDR3 sequence is CASQRGSSYNEQFF. As DNA, the CDR3 is TGTGCCAGCCAAAGGGGTAGCTCCTACAATGAGCAGTTCTTC.

The J gene is TRBJ1-2, the V gene TRBV6-1; D is possibly TRBD1 (5 bases). V lost 6 bases, J lost 2 bases, and 10 bases lay in between. The germline V gene encodes CDR1 MNHNS and CDR2 SASEGT. CDR3 length equals 13 residues. The DNA of the CDR3 is TGTGCCAGCAGCCCGACAGCGAACTATGGCTACACCTTC. Protein sequence: CASSPTANYGYTF.

This clonotype was recorded at least ten times. The rearrangement uses TRBV7-2 and TRBJ2-5; 11 positions agree with TRBD1. Germline values: CDR1 SGHTA, CDR2 FQGNSA. The V and J ends lost 4 bases and 5 bases, in that order; junction bases with no gene match: 6. CDR3 length equals 15 residues. DNA for the CDR3: TGTGCCAGCAGCTCCGGGACAGGGGGGAGGGAGACCCAGTACTTC. Amino acids: CASSSGTGGRETQYF.

This clonotype showed up many times. V usage is TRBV3-1 and J usage is TRBJ2-7; D possibly corresponds to TRBD2 (6 bases). The CDR3 extends over 16 amino acids. The V gene lost 5 bases and the J gene lost 0 bases, with 17 bases spanning the gap. Germline V gene sequence: CDR1 LGHDT, CDR2 YNNKEL (reference sequence). The CDR3 bases are TGTGCCAGCAGCGGCGGGCTAGCGTTCCCCTCCTACGAGCAGTACTTC. This codes for CASSGGLAFPSYEQYF.

This clonotype was detected ten times or more. The chain is built from TRBV29-1 and TRBJ2-3, with TRBD2 identical over 8 bases. This CDR3 is 13 amino acids long. Germline lookup yields CDR1 SQVTM and CDR2 ANQGSEA. Unmatched junction bases numbered 4, after V lost 4 bases and J lost 4 bases. The CDR3 loop is CSVVAGSADTQYF. CDR3 DNA sequence: TGCAGCGTTGTAGCGGGATCCGCAGATACGCAGTATTTT.

The rearrangement joins TRBV5-1 to TRBJ1-2; 7 bases line up with TRBD1. The V and J ends lost 0 bases and 2 bases, in that order; junction bases with no gene match: 7. The V gene's germline CDR1 is SGHRS and CDR2 YFSETQ. The CDR3 totals 16 residues. The CDR3 DNA sequence: TGCGCCAGCAGCTTGGAGGGGGCTCGGAGGAACTATGGCTACACCTTC. As protein: CASSLEGARRNYGYTF.

This clonotype was seen repeatedly, ten times or more. The genes are TRBV29-1 and TRBJ2-1; TRBD1 or TRBD2 may be the D gene (6 bases each). V was clipped by 4 bases and J by 6 bases, with 10 bases between them. Germline V lookup: CDR1 SQVTM, CDR2 ANQGSEA. This CDR3 is built from 12 residues. CDR3 DNA: TGCAGCGTTGCCAGGGGAGGCAATGAGCAGTTCTTC. Translating gives CSVARGGNEQFF.